The clone carrying this T cell receptor (beta chain) turned up a few times. Its antigen is unknown. The entry originates in a study of CD8+CD57+ T cells in acquired aplastic anemia. For the study at large: Average DNA yield from sorted CD4+ and CD8+ cells was roughly 3 ug.

Study findings and constraints: Statistical testing detected no significant gap in CD8+ Simpson's diversity between patients and controls. Patients and controls shared 25 to 30 CD8+ CDR3 sequences, highly expressed in patients.

Genomic DNA templated the TCR beta VDJ and CDR3 profiling. A single record per CDR3 protein comes from TCRdb applying MiXCR to the reads. The table shows 250,000 to 300,000 distinct CDR3 sequences, with 45% to 70% occurring only once. This CDR3 spans 14 amino acids. V lost 6 bases to trimming and J lost 8 bases; unmatched junction nucleotides: 6. Germline CDR1 reads LNHDA; CDR2 reads SQIVND (reference sequence). This chain connects TRBV19 to TRBJ2-1, with 11 bases fitting TRBD2. The sample comprised sorted CD4+, CD8+, or CD8+CD57+ T cells (not recorded which) from PBMCs. This clonotype was obtained from a human donor with severe aplastic anemia or a healthy control (not recorded which). Written as DNA, the CDR3 is TGTGCCAGTAGCTTAGCGGGGGGGCCCTATGAGCAGTTCTTC. Protein: CASSLAGGPYEQFF. Full variable domain (missing parts from reference TRBV19 and TRBJ2-1): DGGITQSPKYLFRKEGQNVTLSCEQNLNHDAMYWYRQDPGQGLRLIYYSQIVNDFQKGDIAEGYSVSREKKESFPLTVTSAQKNPTAFYLCASSLAGGPYEQFFGPGTRLTVL.